This T cell receptor (beta chain) is from a study of blood T cells in healthy people across ages. The CDR3 totals 17 residues. Germline CDR1 SGHDN, CDR2 FVKESK. V was pared by 7 bases and J by 10 bases, with 16 bases of the junction left unmatched. Alongside a J-beta primer mix, a sample-barcoded 5' primer served in a second PCR lasting about 7 to 12 cycles. TCRdb re-analysed the 5' RACE reads in MiXCR, keeping a single row per CDR3 protein. The repertoire holds 1.5 million to 2 million distinct CDR3 sequences, with about 28% as singletons. The rearrangement uses TRBV14 and TRBJ2-1; 13 bases are a match to TRBD2. The sequence derives from a woman aged 25-40 years in good health. Sequencing input: blood. Here the CDR3 reads CASNTTTGLAGAEEQFF. DNA for the CDR3: TGTGCCAGCAATACGACTACCGGACTAGCGGGGGCGGAGGAGCAGTTCTTC.